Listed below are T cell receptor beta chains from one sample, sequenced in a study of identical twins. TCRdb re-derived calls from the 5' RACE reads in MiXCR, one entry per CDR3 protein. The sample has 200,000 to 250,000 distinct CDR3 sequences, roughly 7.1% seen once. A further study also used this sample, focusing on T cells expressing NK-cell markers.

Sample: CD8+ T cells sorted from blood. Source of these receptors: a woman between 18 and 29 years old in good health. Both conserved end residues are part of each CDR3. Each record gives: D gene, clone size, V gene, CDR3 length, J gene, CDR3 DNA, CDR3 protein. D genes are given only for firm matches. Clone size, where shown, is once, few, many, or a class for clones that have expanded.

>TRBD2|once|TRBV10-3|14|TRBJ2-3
TGTGCCATCAGTGAAAGCGGGGAAGTAGATACGCAGTATTTT
CAISESGEVDTQYF
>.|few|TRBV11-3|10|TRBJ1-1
TGTGCCAGCAGCGAATATGAAGCTTTCTTT
CASSEYEAFF
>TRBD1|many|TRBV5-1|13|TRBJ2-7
TGCGCCAGCGGACAGGTCGCACCCTACGAGCAGTACTTC
CASGQVAPYEQYF
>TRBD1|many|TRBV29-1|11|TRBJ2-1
TGCAGCGTTGAACGCGCGACAGGGCGGTTCTTC
CSVERATGRFF
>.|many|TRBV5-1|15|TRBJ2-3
TGCGCCAGCAGCCCCGGGACTTCTCCAAAAGATACGCAGTATTTT
CASSPGTSPKDTQYF
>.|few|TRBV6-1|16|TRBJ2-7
TGTGCCAGCAGTGAAGGGGGGGGCAGATGGATCTACGAGCAGTACTTC
CASSEGGGRWIYEQYF
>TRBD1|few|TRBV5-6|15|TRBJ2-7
TGTGCCAGCAGCTTGGAGGGACAGGGTTACTACGAGCAGTACTTC
CASSLEGQGYYEQYF
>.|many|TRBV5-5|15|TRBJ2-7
TGTGCCAGCAGCTTGGCCGTCGGGCCTACCTACGAGCAGTACTTC
CASSLAVGPTYEQYF
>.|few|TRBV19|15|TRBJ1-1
TGTGCCAGTAGTATGTGGGAGTCGGGATCCACTGAAGCTTTCTTT
CASSMWESGSTEAFF
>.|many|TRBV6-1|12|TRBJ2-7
TGTGCCAGCAGTCAGGGGTCTCGCGAGCAGTACTTC
CASSQGSREQYF
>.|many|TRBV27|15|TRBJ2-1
TGTGCCAGCAGTTTATCGGACAGTCCCTACAATGAGCAGTTCTTC
CASSLSDSPYNEQFF
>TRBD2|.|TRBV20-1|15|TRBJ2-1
TGCAGTGCTAGAGATTCGGGACTACCTTACAATGAGCAGTTCTTC
CSARDSGLPYNEQFF
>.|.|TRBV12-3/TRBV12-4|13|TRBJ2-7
TGTGCCAGCACTTCCGGGCTAGCCTACGAGCAGTACTTC
CASTSGLAYEQYF
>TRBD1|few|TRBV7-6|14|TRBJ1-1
TGTGCCAGCAGCACTCGACAGGGTCGTACTGAAGCTTTCTTT
CASSTRQGRTEAFF
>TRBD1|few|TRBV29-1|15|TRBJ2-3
TGCAGCGTTGAATGGGGACAGGGGTGGACAGATACGCAGTATTTT
CSVEWGQGWTDTQYF
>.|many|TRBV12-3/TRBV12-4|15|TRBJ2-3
TGTGCCAGCAGAAATCACCGGGACAGCGGGGATACGCAGTATTTT
CASRNHRDSGDTQYF
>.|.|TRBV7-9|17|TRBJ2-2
TGTGCCAGCAGCCTTCCCGTTGGGCAGTCGAACACCGGGGAGCTGTTTTTT
CASSLPVGQSNTGELFF
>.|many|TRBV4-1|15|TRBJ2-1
TGCGCCAGCAGCCAAGTTCAACCCCCTAAGGATGAGCAGTTCTTC
CASSQVQPPKDEQFF
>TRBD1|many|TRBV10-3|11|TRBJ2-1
TGTGCCATCAGTGAGGGACAGGGGCCGTTCTTC
CAISEGQGPFF
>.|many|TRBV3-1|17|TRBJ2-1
TGTGCCAGCAGCCGCACCTTTGGGAGCGTTCGGTTGAATGAGCAGTTCTTC
CASSRTFGSVRLNEQFF
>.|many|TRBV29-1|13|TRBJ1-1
TGCAGCGTTCTTTACAGGGTGAACACTGAAGCTTTCTTT
CSVLYRVNTEAFF
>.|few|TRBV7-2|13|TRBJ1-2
TGTGCCAGCAGCTTAGGAGTGGCGTATGGCTACACCTTC
CASSLGVAYGYTF
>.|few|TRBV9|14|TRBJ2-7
TGTGCCAGCAGCGTAGACTCCAGGGTTGACGAGCAGTACTTC
CASSVDSRVDEQYF
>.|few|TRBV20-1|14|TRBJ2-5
TGCAGTGCTAGTACTGTCCTTCAGGGGGAGACCCAGTACTTC
CSASTVLQGETQYF
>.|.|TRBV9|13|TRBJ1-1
TGTGCCAGCAGCGCAACCGTAAGCACTGAAGCTTTCTTT
CASSATVSTEAFF
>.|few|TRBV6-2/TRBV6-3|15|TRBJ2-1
TGTGCCAGCAGACTCCGGGACGCAGACTACAATGAGCAGTTCTTC
CASRLRDADYNEQFF
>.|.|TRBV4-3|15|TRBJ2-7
TGCGCCAGCAGCCAAGATACATCGGATTTGGGCGAGCAGTACTTC
CASSQDTSDLGEQYF
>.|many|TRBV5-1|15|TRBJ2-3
TGCGCCAGCAGCGCCCGGGCCGCCACCACAGATACGCAGTATTTT
CASSARAATTDTQYF
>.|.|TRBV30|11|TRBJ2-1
TGTGCCTGGAGTGTAACGCAGGAGCAGTTCTTC
CAWSVTQEQFF
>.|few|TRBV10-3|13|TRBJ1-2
TGTGCCATCCGTGACCCGCAGGGCTATGGCTACACCTTC
CAIRDPQGYGYTF
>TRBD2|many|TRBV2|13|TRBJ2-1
TGTGCCAGCAGTGAAGCGCCGGGAGGTGAGCAGTTCTTC
CASSEAPGGEQFF
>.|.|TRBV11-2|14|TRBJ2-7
TGTGCCAGCAGCTTAGATCCAGGAACCTACGAGCAGTACTTC
CASSLDPGTYEQYF
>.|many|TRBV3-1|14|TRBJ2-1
TGTGCCAGCAGCCACCCCGACGGCTACAATGAGCAGTTCTTC
CASSHPDGYNEQFF
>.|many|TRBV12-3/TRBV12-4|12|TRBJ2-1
TGTGCCAGCAGTGACCCGGCGAATGAGCAGTTCTTC
CASSDPANEQFF
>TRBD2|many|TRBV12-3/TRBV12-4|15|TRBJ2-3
TGTGCCAGCCAAGGGTTAGCGGGGCGCACAGATACGCAGTATTTT
CASQGLAGRTDTQYF
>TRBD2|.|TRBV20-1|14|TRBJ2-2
TGCAGTGCTAGTTCTGGGGAGGGAACCGGGGAGCTGTTTTTT
CSASSGEGTGELFF
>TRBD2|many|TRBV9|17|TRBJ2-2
TGTGCCAGCAGCGTAGCAACTAGCGGGGGGGACACCGGGGAGCTGTTTTTT
CASSVATSGGDTGELFF
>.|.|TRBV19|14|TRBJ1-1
TGTGCCAGTAGTATAATTGGAGCGAACACTGAAGCTTTCTTT
CASSIIGANTEAFF
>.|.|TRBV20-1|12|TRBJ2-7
TGCAGTGCAGAAGACAGGACGGGCGAGCAGTACTTC
CSAEDRTGEQYF
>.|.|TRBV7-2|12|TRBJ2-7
TGTGCCAGCAGCTTAAGGGGGATGGAGCAGTACTTC
CASSLRGMEQYF
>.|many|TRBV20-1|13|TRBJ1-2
TGCAGTGCCCCCCTCACCGACACCTATGGCTACACCTTC
CSAPLTDTYGYTF
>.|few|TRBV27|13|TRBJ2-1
TGTGCCAGCTGTAGCGGAGGTTACAATGAGCAGTTCTTC
CASCSGGYNEQFF
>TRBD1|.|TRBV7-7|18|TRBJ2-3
TGTGCTAGCAGCCCTAACCACCCGGGCAGGGGGCATAAAGATACGCAGTATTTT
CASSPNHPGRGHKDTQYF
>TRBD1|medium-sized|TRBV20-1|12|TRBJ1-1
TGCAGTGCTACAGGGGGCGAGACTGAAGCTTTCTTT
CSATGGETEAFF
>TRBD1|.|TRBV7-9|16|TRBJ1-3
TGTGCCAGCAGCTCCTGGGGACAGGGGAACGGAAACACCATATATTTT
CASSSWGQGNGNTIYF
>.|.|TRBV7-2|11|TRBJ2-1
TGTGCCAGCACCGCCAGGGATGAGCAGTTCTTC
CASTARDEQFF
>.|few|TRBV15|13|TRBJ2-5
TGTGCCACCAGGGACCCGAACCGGGAGACCCAGTACTTC
CATRDPNRETQYF
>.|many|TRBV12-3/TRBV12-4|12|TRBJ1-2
TGTGCCAGCAGTTTAGACAGCTATGGCTACACCTTC
CASSLDSYGYTF
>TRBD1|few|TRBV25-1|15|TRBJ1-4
TGTGCCAGCACTGAAACCGGGACAGGAAATGAAAAACTGTTTTTT
CASTETGTGNEKLFF
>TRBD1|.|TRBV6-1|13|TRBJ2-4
TGTGCCAGCACAAGACAGGGTGGGAACATTCAGTACTTC
CASTRQGGNIQYF
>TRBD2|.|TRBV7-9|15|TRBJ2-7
TGTGCCAGCAGCTTCCGTAGCGGGATCTTCTACGAGCAGTACTTC
CASSFRSGIFYEQYF
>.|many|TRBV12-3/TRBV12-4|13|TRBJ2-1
TGTGCCAGCAGTTCCACCACATACAATGAGCAGTTCTTC
CASSSTTYNEQFF
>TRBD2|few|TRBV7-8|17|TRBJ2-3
TGTGCCAGCAGCCCCGGACTAGCGGGGGGACCCACAGATACGCAGTATTTT
CASSPGLAGGPTDTQYF
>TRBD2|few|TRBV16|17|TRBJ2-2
TGTGCCAGCAGCCATCGCGGACTAGCGGGAGTCACCGGGGAGCTGTTTTTT
CASSHRGLAGVTGELFF
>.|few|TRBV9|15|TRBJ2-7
TGTGCCAGCAGCCACCTTCCTAGCGACTCCTACGAGCAGTACTTC
CASSHLPSDSYEQYF
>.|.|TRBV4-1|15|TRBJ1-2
TGCGCCAGCAGCCCTCCGGGAGAAGCTAACTATGGCTACACCTTC
CASSPPGEANYGYTF
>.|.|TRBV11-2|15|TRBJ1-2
TGTGCCAGCAGCTTAGGGTTAGGGGCGTCCATAGTTGGCACCTTC
CASSLGLGASIVGTF
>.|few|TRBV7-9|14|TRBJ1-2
TGTGCCAGCAGCTTGGGGGGCGGGAAGAATGGCTACACCTTC
CASSLGGGKNGYTF
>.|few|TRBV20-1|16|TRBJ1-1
TGCAGTGCAAAGAGTGGGGCCAGGTGGTCGAACACTGAAGCTTTCTTT
CSAKSGARWSNTEAFF